The 32 T cell receptor beta chains below all came from one sample that was sequenced in a study of T cells after yellow fever vaccination. TCRdb processed the 5' RACE reads anew with MiXCR; each CDR3 protein has one entry. This table holds under 350,000 distinct CDR3 sequences, 4.1% found once. Sequences were derived from PBMCs, sampled 5 days after the yellow fever booster vaccination. These receptors were obtained from a man between 18 and 29 years old who received the YFV17D yellow fever vaccine.

The V call is TRBV7-9, the J call TRBJ2-3; TRBD2 is a possible D gene (5 bases). Germline CDR1 is SEHNR and CDR2 is FQNEAQ (reference sequence). V gave up 6 bases and J gave up 7 bases, with 14 bases separating them. The CDR3 contains 13 residues. DNA of the CDR3: TGTGCCAGCAGTCACCGAGCGGACCATACGCAGTATTTT. This encodes CASSHRADHTQYF. The full variable domain, in which reference TRBV7-9 and TRBJ2-3 provide the parts outside the CDR3, is DTGVSQNPRHKITKRGQNVTFRCDPISEHNRLYWYRQTLGQGPEFLTYFQNEAQLEKSRLLSDRFSAERPKGSFSTLEIQRTEQGDSAMYLCASSHRADHTQYFGPGTRLTVL.

There are many counts of this clonotype. V usage is TRBV10-3 and J usage is TRBJ1-2; 7 bases line up with TRBD1. The CDR3 runs 14 residues. The V segment lost 5 bases and the J segment 0 bases; nucleotides outside the gene matches: 3. In germline, CDR1 is ENHRY, CDR2 SYGVKD. CDR3 coding DNA: TGTGCCATCAGTCCAGGGGGATCTAACTATGGCTACACCTTC. It translates to CAISPGGSNYGYTF.

The genes are TRBV5-1 and TRBJ2-3; D tentatively fits TRBD1 or TRBD2 (6 bases each). Trimming removed 6 bases at V and 5 bases at J, with 19 bases between. Germline V gives CDR1 SGHRS, CDR2 YFSETQ. The CDR3 totals 15 residues. The CDR3 sequence is CASIRGPGAIDTQYF. CDR3 nucleotide sequence: TGCGCCAGCATCAGGGGACCGGGGGCGATAGATACGCAGTATTTT.

The rearrangement joins TRBV20-1 to TRBJ2-3; D may be TRBD2 (5 bases). Trimming left V 5 bases short and J 4 bases short, with 13 bases between. CDR1 and CDR2 (germline): DFQATT, SNEGSKA (reference sequence). The CDR3 runs to 13 residues. In nucleotides, the CDR3 is TGCAGTGCTGCTATCTGGGAGCCAGATACGCAGTATTTT. Translation gives CSAAIWEPDTQYF.

The rearrangement links TRBV7-2 to TRBJ1-2; D might be TRBD1 (6 bases). Germline loops: CDR1 SGHTA, CDR2 FQGNSA. The CDR3 consists of 15 residues. With 2 bases removed from V and 4 bases from J, the gap between germline ends came to 14 bases. The CDR3 bases are TGTGCCAGCAGCTTAAGGAGGGGGGACGGCTATGGCTACACCTTC. It translates to CASSLRRGDGYGYTF.

This clonotype was recorded a few times. The chain uses TRBV4-2 and TRBJ2-7; TRBD2 aligns across 8 bases. The ends lost 1 base at V and 5 bases at J; junction bases unmatched: 10. CDR1 and CDR2 from the germline V gene are LGHNA and YNFKEQ. There are 16 residues in the CDR3. The chain's CDR3 is CASSQGYPGGLDEQYF. The CDR3 DNA follows: TGTGCCAGCAGCCAAGGTTACCCGGGGGGGCTCGACGAGCAGTACTTC.

This clonotype was seen many times. V and J are TRBV5-1 and TRBJ2-2; D might be TRBD1 (6 bases). CDR3 length: 15 residues. CDR1 is SGHRS and CDR2 is YFSETQ in the germline V gene. Deletions cut 0 bases from V and 1 base from J, with 7 bases between. The CDR3 bases are TGCGCCAGCAGCTTGGCCAGGGGGAACACCGGGGAGCTGTTTTTT. It is translated as CASSLARGNTGELFF.

Regarding this clonotype: A much larger clone lies a single base off, so this may be a read error. The chain links TRBV3-1 to TRBJ2-1, with TRBD2 matching 7 bases. Germline CDR1 LGHDT, CDR2 YNNKEL (reference sequence). The CDR3 has 17 amino acids. V trimming: 5 bases; J trimming: 4 bases; junction bases outside the gene matches: 14. The CDR3: CASSVYETCGGYNEQFF. The CDR3 DNA reads TGTGCCAGCAGCGTTTACGAGACTTGCGGGGGATACAATGAGCAGTTCTTC.

V usage is TRBV5-6 and J usage is TRBJ1-1, with D possibly matching TRBD1 (6 bases). The ends were cut back, 0 bases at V and 7 bases at J, with 13 bases in the middle. Per germline, CDR1 SGHDT and CDR2 YYEEEE. The CDR3 extends over 14 amino acids. CDR3 DNA: TGTGCCAGCAGCTTGGGGCAGGGGAGGGATGAAGCTTTCTTT. Translated: CASSLGQGRDEAFF.

The CDR3 nucleotides are TGTGCCAGCAGTTTAGCTAGCGGGCAGAGCACAGATACGCAGTATTTT. It yields the protein CASSLASGQSTDTQYF. The rearrangement joins TRBV28 to TRBJ2-3; TRBD2 matches 8 bases. The germline V gene has CDR1 MDHEN and CDR2 SYDVKM. The CDR3 runs 16 residues. V gave up 2 bases and J gave up 0 bases; unmatched junction bases: 4. Based on the CDR3 plus reference TRBV28 and TRBJ2-3, the full variable domain is DVKVTQSSRYLVKRTGEKVFLECVQDMDHENMFWYRQDPGLGLRLIYFSYDVKMKEKGDIPEGYSVSREKKERFSLILESASTNQTSMYLCASSLASGQSTDTQYFGPGTRLTVL.

This clonotype occurred many times. The chain uses TRBV10-2 and TRBJ1-5, with D uncertain. Germline CDR1 and CDR2: WSHSY and SAAADI. CDR3 length equals 11 residues. V lost 3 bases and J lost 7, with 4 bases in between. CDR3 DNA: TGCGCCAGCAGTGACGGACAGCCCCAGCATTTT. It specifies CASSDGQPQHF.

This clonotype was recorded a few times. The chain employs TRBV27 and TRBJ1-6; D gene uncertain. The CDR3 spans 17 residues. Germline values: CDR1 MNHEY, CDR2 SMNVEV (reference sequence). Trimming shortened V by 4 bases and J by 8 bases, and 21 bases separated the two germline ends. CDR3 sequence reads: CASSYGGSELKYSPLHF. CDR3 DNA: TGTGCCAGCAGTTATGGCGGGTCGGAATTAAAGTATTCACCCCTCCACTTT.

The chain has TRBV12-3 or TRBV12-4 and TRBJ1-4; the match to TRBD1 covers 8 bases. Trimming at V came to 4 bases and at J to 4 bases, leaving 2 bases not matched to a gene. The CDR3 totals 14 residues. The CDR3 region has the DNA TGTGCCAGCAGTTCGGACAGGGATAATGAAAAACTGTTTTTT. Protein: CASSSDRDNEKLFF.

Many counts were recorded for this clonotype. The CDR3 DNA reads as TGTGCCTGGAATACACAGGTTTCCGGGGAGCTGTTTTTT. This gives the protein CAWNTQVSGELFF. This chain links TRBV30 with TRBJ2-2; the D gene is possibly TRBD1 (5 bases). V lost 4 bases and J lost 6, with 12 bases in between. Germline V lookup: CDR1 GTSNPN, CDR2 SVGIG (reference sequence). The CDR3 consists of 13 residues.

This clonotype was detected many times. The chain joins TRBV27 to TRBJ1-4, with TRBD1 as a possible D gene (6 bases). Germline CDR1 reads MNHEY; CDR2 reads SMNVEV (reference sequence). The ends were cut back, 1 base at V and 4 bases at J, with 10 bases in the middle. CDR3 length equals 15 residues. CDR3 sequence reads: CASSLLGHLNEKLFF. In DNA form, the CDR3 reads TGTGCCAGCAGTTTATTGGGACACCTTAATGAAAAACTGTTTTTT.

This clonotype was seen only a few times. The gene calls are TRBV25-1 and TRBJ1-4; perhaps TRBD1 as D (5 bases). Per the germline V gene, CDR1 is MGHDK and CDR2 is SYGVNS. The V gene lost 1 base and the J gene lost 3 bases, with 12 bases spanning the gap. The CDR3 is made up of 16 amino acids. The CDR3 is CASSELSGQANEKLFF. The CDR3 bases are TGTGCCAGCAGTGAATTGTCGGGGCAGGCTAATGAAAAACTGTTTTTT.

V gene TRBV18 combines with J gene TRBJ1-2; 9 nucleotides align to TRBD1. V lost 6 bases, J lost 7 bases, and 6 bases stayed unmatched. Germline loops: CDR1 KGHSH, CDR2 LQKENI. CDR3 length: 13 residues. Written as DNA, the CDR3 is TGTGCCAGCTCCACAGGGGGCGACGCTGGCTACACCTTC. Translating it yields CASSTGGDAGYTF.

This clonotype appeared a few times. This chain links TRBV6-2 or TRBV6-3 with TRBJ1-1; TRBD1 aligns across 7 bases. V shed 5 bases, J shed 1 base, and the junction held 4 bases outside the gene matches. This CDR3 has 14 residues. The germline CDR1 and CDR2 sequences are MNHEY and SVGEGT. CDR3 sequence reads: CASSRPGGNTEAFF. The CDR3 coding sequence is TGTGCCAGCAGTCGGCCAGGGGGGAACACTGAAGCTTTCTTT.

The chain couples TRBV6-6 to TRBJ1-4; weak D call: TRBD1 (5 bases). CDR1 and CDR2 from the germline V gene are MNHNY and SVGAGI (reference sequence). The CDR3 runs to 15 residues. V lost 5 bases and J lost 7, with 17 bases in between. The CDR3 protein is CASSDGGVGGEKLFF. CDR3 sequence (DNA): TGTGCCAGCAGTGACGGGGGGGTCGGAGGTGAAAAACTGTTTTTT.

This clonotype was recorded many times. The CDR3 DNA sequence: TGTGCCAGCAGTCAACGACAGGGCGGCGATCAGCCCCAGCATTTT. It translates to CASSQRQGGDQPQHF. The rearrangement joins TRBV12-3 or TRBV12-4 to TRBJ1-5; 7 bases line up with TRBD1. The CDR3 length is 15 residues. V shed 5 bases and J 5 bases; nucleotides not matched to a gene: 9.

V usage is TRBV20-1 and J usage is TRBJ2-3; 7 bases align to TRBD2. The CDR3 loop spans 14 amino acids. The germline V gene encodes CDR1 DFQATT and CDR2 SNEGSKA (reference sequence). After removal of 1 base from V and 1 base from J, the junction contained 2 bases not matched to a gene. The CDR3 nucleotides are TGCAGTGCTAGAGCTGGGGGGGGCACAGATACGCAGTATTTT. It encodes CSARAGGGTDTQYF.

In its sample, this clonotype was seen a few times. J is TRBJ2-7 and V is TRBV5-4; D could derive from TRBD1 or TRBD2 (6 bases each). This CDR3 is 16 amino acids long. Germline V gene data show CDR1 as SGHNT and CDR2 as YYREEE (reference sequence). Trimming shortened V by 4 bases and J by 5 bases, and 22 bases separated the two germline ends. CDR3 sequence reads: CASSRGGTSWSDEQYF. The CDR3 nucleotides are TGTGCCAGCAGCCGAGGGGGGACCTCTTGGAGCGACGAGCAGTACTTC. The full variable domain, its missing parts supplied by reference TRBV5-4 and TRBJ2-7, is ETGVTQSPTHLIKTRGQQVTLRCSSQSGHNTVSWYQQALGQGPQFIFQYYREEENGRGNFPPRFSGLQFPNYSSELNVNALELDDSALYLCASSRGGTSWSDEQYFGPGTRLTVT.

This clonotype was counted between two and nine times. This chain links TRBV5-1 with TRBJ2-5, with no clear D. The CDR3 is made up of 14 amino acids. The germline CDR1 and CDR2 sequences are SGHRS and YFSETQ. Deletions cut 0 bases from V and 4 bases from J, with 10 bases between. The CDR3 loop is CASSLAGIGETQYF. In DNA, the CDR3 is TGCGCCAGCAGCTTGGCCGGCATTGGAGAGACCCAGTACTTC.

There are a few counts of this clonotype. Here the CDR3 DNA reads TGTGCCAGCAGTTACTCGAGGGGGACCGCTGTGGGGGCCAACGTCCTGACTTTC. Protein sequence: CASSYSRGTAVGANVLTF. V and J are TRBV6-5 and TRBJ2-6, with TRBD1 as a possible D gene (6 bases). Germline lookup yields CDR1 MNHEY and CDR2 SVGAGI. There are 18 residues in the CDR3. Trimming took 0 bases from V and 4 from J, leaving 16 bases between them.

This clonotype occurred a few times. The J gene is TRBJ2-4, the V gene TRBV7-2; D is uncertain. V was cut by 2 bases and J by 8 bases, with 7 bases left in between. This CDR3 has 12 residues. CDR1 and CDR2 (germline): SGHTA, FQGNSA. CDR3 loop: CASSLRIDIQYF. The CDR3 nucleotides read TGTGCCAGCAGCTTAAGAATTGACATTCAGTACTTC.

This clonotype was found a few times. The chain combines TRBV4-2 with TRBJ2-7; D may be TRBD2 (7 bases). The germline V and J ends were trimmed by 5 bases and 4 bases, with 21 bases remaining between them. The CDR3 has 16 amino acids. Germline V gene data show CDR1 as LGHNA and CDR2 as YNFKEQ. CDR3 region: CASSGGGPLNSYEQYF. CDR3 coding DNA: TGTGCCAGCAGCGGGGGGGGCCCCCTAAACTCTTACGAGCAGTACTTC.

This clonotype appeared a few times. The chain uses TRBV19 and TRBJ2-7, with D possibly TRBD2 on 5 matching bases. The CDR3 loop spans 15 amino acids. Germline values: CDR1 LNHDA, CDR2 SQIVND (reference sequence). Trimming took 8 bases from V and 0 from J, leaving 17 bases between them. The CDR3 here is CASGVRAGSSYEQYF. For the CDR3, the DNA is TGTGCCAGTGGAGTACGGGCGGGTAGCTCCTACGAGCAGTACTTC.

This clonotype was observed a handful of times. The chain couples TRBV7-3 to TRBJ2-1; 9 bases are a match to TRBD2. V gave up 4 bases and J gave up 0 bases; unmatched junction bases: 19. Germline CDR1 reads SGHTA; CDR2 reads FQGTGA. The CDR3 extends over 21 amino acids. CDR3 amino acids: CASSSRGKLAGIHSSYNEQFF. The CDR3 DNA is TGTGCCAGCAGCTCCCGGGGAAAACTAGCGGGTATTCATAGCTCCTACAATGAGCAGTTCTTC.

This clonotype has a count of ten or more. The V call is TRBV29-1, the J call TRBJ2-3; the match to TRBD2 covers 12 bases. Germline CDR1 and CDR2: SQVTM and ANQGSEA. This CDR3 is built from 14 residues. The V gene end was trimmed by 4 bases and the J gene end by 3 bases; junction bases not matched to a gene: 2. The CDR3 coding sequence is TGCAGCGTTGCAGGGACTAGCGGGACAGATACGCAGTATTTT. It translates to CSVAGTSGTDTQYF.

This clonotype was observed many times. V gene TRBV4-3 combines with J gene TRBJ2-7, with TRBD2 matching over 9 bases. The germline CDR1 and CDR2 sequences are LGHNA and YSLEER. The CDR3 runs to 16 residues. Trimming removed 0 bases from V and 3 bases from J; junction bases left unmatched: 6. The CDR3 reads CASSQDWLAGRYEQYF. The CDR3 DNA follows: TGCGCCAGCAGCCAAGATTGGCTAGCGGGACGCTACGAGCAGTACTTC.

In nucleotides, the CDR3 is TGTGCCAGCAGTGCTGGTTTGGGCGATAGCTCCTACAATGAGCAGTTCTTC. Translating it yields CASSAGLGDSSYNEQFF. The chain employs TRBV12-3 or TRBV12-4 and TRBJ2-1, with D unclear. The ends were cut back, 5 bases at V and 0 bases at J, with 17 bases in the middle. This CDR3 comprises 17 residues.

The V gene is TRBV11-2, the J gene TRBJ1-1; the D is unclear. V was clipped by 0 bases and J by 5 bases, with 13 bases between them. This CDR3 has 15 amino acids. The V gene's germline CDR1 is SGHAT and CDR2 FQNNGV. The CDR3 sequence: CASSLEHRAYTEAFF. The CDR3 DNA follows: TGTGCCAGCAGCTTAGAGCACCGCGCGTATACTGAAGCTTTCTTT.